A selection of T cell receptor beta chains follows, all from one sample in a study of blood T cell repertoires in COVID-19. Libraries were prepared by immunoSEQ multiplex PCR; TCRdb keeps only in-frame clonotypes and omits some of them. The sample lists about 350,000 clones; more than 70% were seen once. Sequenced sample: PBMCs or T cells enriched from blood (not recorded which). Source of these receptors: a woman in her twenties or thirties who had been exposed to COVID-19. The CDR3 runs from the conserved cysteine through the conserved F or W. Each record gives: CDR3 DNA, CDR3 protein, V gene, J gene, D gene, clone size. D genes are given only for firm matches. Size is omitted from some rows. Given values are once, few, many or a class for expanded clones.

TGTGCCAGCAGCCTAACTAGCGGGAGGAGCGATGAGCAGTTCTTC,CASSLTSGRSDEQFF,TRBV25-1,TRBJ2-1,TRBD2,NA
TGTGCCAGTAGTCTCTCCGGGACAGCGAACACCGGGGAGCTGTTTTTT,CASSLSGTANTGELFF,TRBV19,TRBJ2-2,TRBD1,NA
TGTGCCAGCAGTTCTGGACTAGCGGGAGGCCCCTACAATGAGCAGTTCTTC,CASSSGLAGGPYNEQFF,TRBV27,TRBJ2-1,TRBD2,NA
TGTGCCTGGAGTAACACCCCTAGCGGGATGGGGTATGAGCAGTTCTTC,CAWSNTPSGMGYEQFF,TRBV30,TRBJ2-1,TRBD2,once
TGTGCCAGCAGTTCAACCTACGAGCAGTACTTC,CASSSTYEQYF,TRBV7-9,TRBJ2-7,NA,NA
TGCGCCAGCAGGCGGAGGGAGCCGAACTTTGGGGGCACTGAAGCTTTCTTT,CASRRREPNFGGTEAFF,TRBV5-1,TRBJ1-1,NA,NA
TGTGCCAGCAGTCCCGGGACAGAATACGAAAAACTGTTTTTT,CASSPGTEYEKLFF,TRBV28,TRBJ1-4,TRBD1,NA
TGCGCCAGCAGCCCGGACATGTCTGGGGCCAACGTCCTGACTTTC,CASSPDMSGANVLTF,TRBV5-1,TRBJ2-6,NA,NA
TGTGCCAGCAGTTACAACGGGGAGGACTATGGCTACACCTTC,CASSYNGEDYGYTF,TRBV6-2/TRBV6-3,TRBJ1-2,NA,NA
TGTGCCAGCAGCTCCCAGGATCTTGACGAGCAGTACTTC,CASSSQDLDEQYF,TRBV11-3,TRBJ2-7,NA,NA
TGTGCCACCAGCAGAGATATAGGGGACTTCAATCAGCCCCAGCATTTT,CATSRDIGDFNQPQHF,TRBV15,TRBJ1-5,NA,NA
TGTGCCAGCAGTTTGGCCCTAGGGACAGGCGGAAACACCATATATTTT,CASSLALGTGGNTIYF,TRBV28,TRBJ1-3,TRBD1,NA
TGCGCCAGCAGCTTGGTAGCTAGCGGGTCGGGTGAGCAGTTCTTC,CASSLVASGSGEQFF,TRBV5-1,TRBJ2-1,TRBD2,NA
TGTGCCACGCGGGACAGGATTTTCTCTGGGGCCAACGTCCTGACTTTC,CATRDRIFSGANVLTF,TRBV19,TRBJ2-6,TRBD1,NA
TGTGCCACCAGCAGAGAATTAACAGGGGGCTACAATGAGCAGTTCTTC,CATSRELTGGYNEQFF,TRBV15,TRBJ2-1,TRBD1,NA
TGTGCCAGCAGCCCAGGGATCCACAATGAGCAGTTCTTC,CASSPGIHNEQFF,TRBV7-3,TRBJ2-1,NA,NA
TGCAGCGTTGATCCGAGAATGGAGACCCAGTACTTC,CSVDPRMETQYF,TRBV29-1,TRBJ2-5,NA,once
TGTGCCAGCAGTTCCCACTATACGAACACTGAAGCTTTCTTT,CASSSHYTNTEAFF,TRBV28,TRBJ1-1,NA,NA
TGTGCCAGCAGTTTCGGTCCAGGGGACTCTGGAAACACCATATATTTT,CASSFGPGDSGNTIYF,TRBV28,TRBJ1-3,NA,NA
TGTGCCAGCAGTTTACTAGCTTGGGCCGGGGAGCTGTTTTTT,CASSLLAWAGELFF,TRBV28,TRBJ2-2,NA,few
TGTGCCAGCAAGGTTGACGGGAGCACCTACGAGCAGTACTTC,CASKVDGSTYEQYF,TRBV2,TRBJ2-7,NA,NA
TGTGCCATCAGTGGGACTAGCAGGGAAGCAGATACGCAGTATTTT,CAISGTSREADTQYF,TRBV10-3,TRBJ2-3,TRBD2,NA
TGTGCCGCAGGCCCGCGGGGAATGAACACTGAAGCTTTCTTT,CAAGPRGMNTEAFF,TRBV10-3,TRBJ1-1,NA,NA
TGTGCCTGGACTAGATTCTCTGGAAACACCATATATTTT,CAWTRFSGNTIYF,TRBV30,TRBJ1-3,NA,once
TGTGCCAGCAGCAAAGAGGGGGGGACGGGCGAGCAGTACTTC,CASSKEGGTGEQYF,TRBV21-1,TRBJ2-7,NA,NA
TGTGCCAGCAGTTCCCTCCTACAGGGATTCGGAAACACCATATATTTT,CASSSLLQGFGNTIYF,TRBV28,TRBJ1-3,NA,NA
TGTGCCAGCAGCCCCGAACAGGGGGCCTCCATTCAGTACTTC,CASSPEQGASIQYF,TRBV7-9,TRBJ2-4,TRBD1,NA
TGCAGTGCTAGTGTACGGCGACAGGGGGTGGAGACCCAGTACTTC,CSASVRRQGVETQYF,TRBV20-1,TRBJ2-5,TRBD1,NA
TGTGCCAGCAGTTCTGGACAGGGGAACACTGAAGCTTTCTTT,CASSSGQGNTEAFF,TRBV6-5,TRBJ1-1,TRBD1,once
TGTGCCAGCAGTGAAATCTTAGCGGGGATCACAGATACGCAGTATTTT,CASSEILAGITDTQYF,TRBV2,TRBJ2-3,TRBD2,NA
TGCGCCAGCAGGATTGGTTGGAGCGGAGGCACAGATACGCAGTATTTT,CASRIGWSGGTDTQYF,TRBV5-1,TRBJ2-3,NA,once
TGTGCCAGCAGATTGGACACCTTCTCCTACAATGAGCAGTTCTTC,CASRLDTFSYNEQFF,TRBV28,TRBJ2-1,NA,NA
TGTGCCAGCAGCTTAGATGGGGCGCGGATCACTGAAGCTTTCTTT,CASSLDGARITEAFF,TRBV7-9,TRBJ1-1,NA,NA
TGTGCCAGCAGCTTGGCGGTGGGGGGACGGAATCAGCCCCAGCATTTT,CASSLAVGGRNQPQHF,TRBV7-9,TRBJ1-5,NA,NA
TGTGCCAGCAGCTTAACTAGCGGGGCCAGCACAGATACGCAGTATTTT,CASSLTSGASTDTQYF,TRBV7-3,TRBJ2-3,TRBD2,NA
TGTGCCATCAGGGGGGCGGACAGGGGAGGAACTGAAGCTTTCTTT,CAIRGADRGGTEAFF,TRBV10-3,TRBJ1-1,TRBD1,few
TGTGCCAGCAGCGTACTGTCCTACGAGCAGTACTTC,CASSVLSYEQYF,TRBV28,TRBJ2-7,NA,NA
TGTGCCAGCAGTTTAACACCAGGCCAGGGTACCGAGCAGTACTTC,CASSLTPGQGTEQYF,TRBV27,TRBJ2-7,NA,NA
TGCGCCAGCAGCTTGGCTAGGACTAGCTACAATGAGCAGTTCTTC,CASSLARTSYNEQFF,TRBV5-1,TRBJ2-1,TRBD2,NA
TGTGCCAGTAGTGAGGCAGGGAGGCATGAAAAACTGTTTTTT,CASSEAGRHEKLFF,TRBV19,TRBJ1-4,NA,NA
TGTGCCAGCGGACGAGAGATACTAGGCTACGAGCAGTACTTC,CASGREILGYEQYF,TRBV28,TRBJ2-7,NA,few
TGCAGTGCTGGTGGTATGAGAACGAACGAGCAGTACTTC,CSAGGMRTNEQYF,TRBV20-1,TRBJ2-7,NA,NA
TGTGCCAGCAGGGCCGGGACTTACACCGGGGAGCTGTTTTTT,CASRAGTYTGELFF,TRBV9,TRBJ2-2,NA,NA
TGTGCCAGCAGCACAGGGACAGGGACCTCCTACAATGAGCAGTTCTTC,CASSTGTGTSYNEQFF,TRBV28,TRBJ2-1,TRBD1,NA
TGCGCCAGCAGCCCTCAGGGGACTAAAGGAGATACGCAGTATTTT,CASSPQGTKGDTQYF,TRBV5-1,TRBJ2-3,NA,NA
TGTGCCACCCGCCCAGGGGGGAGCTCCTACAATGAGCAGTTCTTC,CATRPGGSSYNEQFF,TRBV3-1/TRBV3-2,TRBJ2-1,NA,few
TGTGCCAGCAGCGTAGCAGGGCCTCATAATTCACCCCTCCACTTT,CASSVAGPHNSPLHF,TRBV9,TRBJ1-6,NA,NA
TGTGCCAGCAGCTTTGGGACAGACTACGGAAACACCATATATTTT,CASSFGTDYGNTIYF,TRBV7-8,TRBJ1-3,TRBD1,few
TGTGCCAGCAGCATTGGGGGGGACAATCAGCCCCAGCATTTT,CASSIGGDNQPQHF,TRBV11-2,TRBJ1-5,NA,NA
TGTGCCAGCAGTTCTCTAGCGATAAGGGGAGGGGATACGCAGTATTTT,CASSSLAIRGGDTQYF,TRBV27,TRBJ2-3,TRBD2,NA